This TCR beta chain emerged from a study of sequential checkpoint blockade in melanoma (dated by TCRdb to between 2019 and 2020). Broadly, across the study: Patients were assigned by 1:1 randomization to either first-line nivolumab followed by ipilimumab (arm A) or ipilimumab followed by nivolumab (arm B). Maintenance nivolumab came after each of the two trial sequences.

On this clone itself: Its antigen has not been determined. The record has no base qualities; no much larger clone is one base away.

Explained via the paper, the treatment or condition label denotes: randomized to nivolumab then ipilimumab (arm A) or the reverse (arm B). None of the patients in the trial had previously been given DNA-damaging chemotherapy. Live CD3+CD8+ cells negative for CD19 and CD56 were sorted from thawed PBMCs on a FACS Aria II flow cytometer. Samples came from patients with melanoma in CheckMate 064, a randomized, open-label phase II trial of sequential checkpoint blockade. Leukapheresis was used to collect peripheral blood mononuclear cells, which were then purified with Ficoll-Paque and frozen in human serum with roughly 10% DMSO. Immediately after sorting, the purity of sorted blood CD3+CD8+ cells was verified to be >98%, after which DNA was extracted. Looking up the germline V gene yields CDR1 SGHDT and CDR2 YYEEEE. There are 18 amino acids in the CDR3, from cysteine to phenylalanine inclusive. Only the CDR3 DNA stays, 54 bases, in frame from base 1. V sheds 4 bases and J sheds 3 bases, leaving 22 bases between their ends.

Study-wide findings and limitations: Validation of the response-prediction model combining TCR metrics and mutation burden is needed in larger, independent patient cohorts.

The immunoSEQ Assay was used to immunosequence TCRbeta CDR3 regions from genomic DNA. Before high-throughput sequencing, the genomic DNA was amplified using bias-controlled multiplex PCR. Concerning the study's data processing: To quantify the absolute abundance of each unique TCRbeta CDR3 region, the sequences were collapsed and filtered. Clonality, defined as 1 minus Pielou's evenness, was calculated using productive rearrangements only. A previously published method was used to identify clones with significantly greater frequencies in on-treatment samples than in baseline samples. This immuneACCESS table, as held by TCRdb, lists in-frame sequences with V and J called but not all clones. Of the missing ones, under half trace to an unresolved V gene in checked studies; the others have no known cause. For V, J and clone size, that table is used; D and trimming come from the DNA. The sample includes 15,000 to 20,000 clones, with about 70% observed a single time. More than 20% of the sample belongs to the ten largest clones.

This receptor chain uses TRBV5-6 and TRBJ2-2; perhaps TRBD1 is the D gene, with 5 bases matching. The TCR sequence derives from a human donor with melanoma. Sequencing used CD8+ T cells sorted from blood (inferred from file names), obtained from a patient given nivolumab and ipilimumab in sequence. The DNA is TGTGCCAGCAGCCCGGGCCGTATAGGGGCTTGGGACACCGGGGAGCTGTTTTTT. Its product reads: CASSPGRIGAWDTGELFF. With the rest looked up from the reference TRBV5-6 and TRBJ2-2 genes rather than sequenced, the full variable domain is DAGVTQSPTHLIKTRGQQVTLRCSPKSGHDTVSWYQQALGQGPQFIFQYYEEEERQRGNFPDRFSGHQFPNYSSELNVNALLLGDSALYLCASSPGRIGAWDTGELFFGEGSRLTVL.